This T cell receptor (beta chain) stems from a study of long-term antiretroviral therapy in people with HIV. General study findings and limits: Unavailable data included ART adherence, viral resistance and therapy changes (switches in treatment).

Sequencing used immunoSEQ v3.0 at survey level. TCRdb keeps only in-frame clones here, not all; method: immunoSEQ multiplex PCR. The sample carries approximately 33,000 clones, roughly 85% recorded once. This clone was detected only once. Its cognate antigen is unknown. The sequencing used unsorted PBMCs, collected 0.8 years before starting antiretroviral therapy. This receptor was taken from a man aged 18-30 years with HIV.

CDR3 DNA sequence: TGTGCCAGCAGCCCAGGGTTGTCCTACGAGCAGTACTTC. It translates to CASSPGLSYEQYF. The chain links TRBV11-2 to TRBJ2-7; D is possibly TRBD1 (5 bases). With 5 bases removed from V and 1 base from J, the gap between germline ends came to 9 bases. Per germline, CDR1 SGHAT and CDR2 FQNNGV. This CDR3 spans 13 amino acids.